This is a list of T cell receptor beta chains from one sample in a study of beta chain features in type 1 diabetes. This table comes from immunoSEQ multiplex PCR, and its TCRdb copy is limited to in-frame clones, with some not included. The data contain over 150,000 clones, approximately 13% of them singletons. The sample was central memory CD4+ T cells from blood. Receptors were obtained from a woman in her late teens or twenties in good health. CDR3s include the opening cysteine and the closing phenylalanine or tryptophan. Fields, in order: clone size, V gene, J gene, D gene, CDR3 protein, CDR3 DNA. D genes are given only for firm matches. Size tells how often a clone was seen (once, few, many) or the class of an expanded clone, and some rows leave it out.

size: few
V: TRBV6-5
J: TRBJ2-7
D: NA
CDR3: CASGDRSSYEQYF
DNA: TGTGCCAGCGGTGACAGAAGCTCCTACGAGCAGTACTTC

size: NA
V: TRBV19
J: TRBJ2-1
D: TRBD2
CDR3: CASSHGRGDYNEQFF
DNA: TGTGCCAGTAGTCATGGGAGGGGAGACTACAATGAGCAGTTCTTC

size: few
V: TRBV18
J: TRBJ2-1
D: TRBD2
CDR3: CASSLSRALAGAYNEQFF
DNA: TGTGCCAGCTCGCTGTCGAGAGCCCTAGCGGGAGCCTACAATGAGCAGTTCTTC

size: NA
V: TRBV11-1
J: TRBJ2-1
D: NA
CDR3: CASSFSAETYNEQFF
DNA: TGTGCCAGCAGCTTTTCAGCGGAGACTTACAATGAGCAGTTCTTC

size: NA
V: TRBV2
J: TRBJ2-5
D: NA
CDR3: CASSGVPGTQYF
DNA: TGTGCCAGCAGTGGGGTCCCGGGGACCCAGTACTTC

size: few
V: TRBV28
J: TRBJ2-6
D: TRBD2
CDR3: CASSSSGSPSGANVLTF
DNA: TGTGCCAGCAGTTCTAGCGGGAGTCCCTCTGGGGCCAACGTCCTGACTTTC

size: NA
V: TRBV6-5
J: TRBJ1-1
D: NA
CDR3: CASTQTVNTEAFF
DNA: TGTGCCAGCACCCAGACAGTGAACACTGAAGCTTTCTTT

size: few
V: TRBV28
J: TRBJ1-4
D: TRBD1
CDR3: CASGLTGGGEKLFF
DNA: TGTGCCAGCGGCTTGACAGGGGGGGGCGAAAAACTGTTTTTT

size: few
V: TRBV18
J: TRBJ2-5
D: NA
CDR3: CASSPVQGVKETQYF
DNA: TGTGCCAGCTCACCAGTGCAGGGCGTTAAAGAGACCCAGTACTTC

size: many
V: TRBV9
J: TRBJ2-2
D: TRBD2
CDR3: CASSGLARSNTGELFF
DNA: TGTGCCAGCAGCGGACTAGCGCGATCGAACACCGGGGAGCTGTTTTTT

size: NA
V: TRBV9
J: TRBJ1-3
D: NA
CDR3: CASSAGGGNTIYF
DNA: TGTGCCAGCAGTGCGGGTGGAGGAAACACCATATATTTT

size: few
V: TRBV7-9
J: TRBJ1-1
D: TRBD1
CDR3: CASSSPRGRNTEAFF
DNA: TGTGCCAGCAGCTCGCCCAGGGGGAGGAACACTGAAGCTTTCTTT

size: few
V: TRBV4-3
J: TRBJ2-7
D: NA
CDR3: CASSQVPGFSYEQYF
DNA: TGCGCCAGCAGCCAAGTCCCGGGATTCTCCTACGAGCAGTACTTC

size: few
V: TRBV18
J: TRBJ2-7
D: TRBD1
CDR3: CASSMSGTGKPEQYF
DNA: TGTGCCAGCTCAATGTCCGGGACAGGGAAACCCGAGCAGTACTTC

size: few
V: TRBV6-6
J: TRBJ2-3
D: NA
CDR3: CASGSGRGLLSDTQYF
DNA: TGTGCCAGCGGTAGCGGACGGGGACTCCTTTCAGATACGCAGTATTTT

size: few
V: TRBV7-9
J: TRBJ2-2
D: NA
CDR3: CASSPQQGHTGELFF
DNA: TGTGCCAGCAGCCCCCAACAGGGTCACACCGGGGAGCTGTTTTTT

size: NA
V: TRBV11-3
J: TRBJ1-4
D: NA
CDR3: CASSLGQGTEKLFF
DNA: TGTGCCAGCAGCTTAGGGCAGGGAACAGAAAAACTGTTTTTT

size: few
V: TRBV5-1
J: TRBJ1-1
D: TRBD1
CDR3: CASSLVVRGFTEAFF
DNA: TGCGCCAGCAGCTTGGTGGTCAGGGGGTTCACTGAAGCTTTCTTT

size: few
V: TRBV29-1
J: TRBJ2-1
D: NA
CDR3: CSVEGQYTNEQFF
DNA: TGCAGCGTTGAGGGGCAGTATACGAATGAGCAGTTCTTC

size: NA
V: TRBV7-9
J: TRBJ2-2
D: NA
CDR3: CASSLVAALGGELFF
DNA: TGTGCCAGCAGCTTAGTAGCGGCGCTCGGAGGGGAGCTGTTTTTT

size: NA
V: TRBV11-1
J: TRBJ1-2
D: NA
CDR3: CASSSWTGSPYGYTF
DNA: TGTGCCAGCAGCTCCTGGACCGGGAGCCCATATGGCTACACCTTC

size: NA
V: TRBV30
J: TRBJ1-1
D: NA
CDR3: CAWSGGGWTEAFF
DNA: TGTGCCTGGAGTGGGGGGGGATGGACTGAAGCTTTCTTT

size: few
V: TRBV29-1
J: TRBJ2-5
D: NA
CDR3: CSVEGQAQAQYF
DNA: TGCAGCGTTGAGGGCCAGGCCCAGGCCCAGTACTTC

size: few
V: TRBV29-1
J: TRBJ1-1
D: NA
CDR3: CSAMRTVGPFNTEAFF
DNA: TGCAGCGCCATGCGGACAGTAGGACCATTTAACACTGAAGCTTTCTTT